This paragraph reports one T cell receptor beta chain. Its antigen is undetermined. TCRdb's table, derived via immunoSEQ multiplex PCR, lists solely in-frame clones and lacks some. The table shows roughly 180,000 clones, with roughly nine tenths occurring only once. The data were obtained in a study of T cell responses to AZD1222 COVID-19 vaccine. General study results and limits: Reportedly, nearly half the spike-specific TCRs target unmutated variant regions.

The CDR3 length is 16 residues. V shed 2 bases and J shed 5 bases, with 16 bases lying between them. Germline V lookup: CDR1 SGHVS, CDR2 FQNEAQ. This clonotype was obtained from an adult in good health. The starting material was peripheral blood, obtained on day 0 of AZD1222 vaccination. The genes are TRBV7-8 and TRBJ1-5; no reliable D call. CDR3 sequence reads: CASSLSTGKWDQPQHF. For the CDR3, the DNA is TGTGCCAGCAGCTTAAGTACGGGGAAATGGGATCAGCCCCAGCATTTT.